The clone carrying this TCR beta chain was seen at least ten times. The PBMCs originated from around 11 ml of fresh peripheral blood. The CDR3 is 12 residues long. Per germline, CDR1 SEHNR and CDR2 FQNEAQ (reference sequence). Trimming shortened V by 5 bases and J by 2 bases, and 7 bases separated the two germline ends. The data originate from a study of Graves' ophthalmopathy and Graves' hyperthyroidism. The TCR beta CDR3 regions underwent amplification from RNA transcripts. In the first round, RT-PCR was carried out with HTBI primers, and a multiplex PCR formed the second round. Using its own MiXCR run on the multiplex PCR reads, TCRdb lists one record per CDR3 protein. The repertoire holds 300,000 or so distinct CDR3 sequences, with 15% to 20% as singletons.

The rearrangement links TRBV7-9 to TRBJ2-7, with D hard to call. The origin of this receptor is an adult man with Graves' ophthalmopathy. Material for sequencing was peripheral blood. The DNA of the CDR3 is TGTGCCAGCAGCATAGTGGCCTACGAGCAGTACTTC. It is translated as CASSIVAYEQYF.